This TCR beta chain was found in a study of T-cell reconstitution after alpha-beta-depleted transplantation in children. During its preparation, the TCRbeta library received unique molecular identifiers. One entry per CDR3 protein results from TCRdb running MiXCR on the PCR reads. The sample comprises about 230,000 distinct CDR3 sequences, around 9.5% of which are singletons, and 6.2% rests with the top ten. Germline lookup yields CDR1 DFQATT and CDR2 SNEGSKA (reference sequence). V gave up 6 bases and J gave up 8 bases, with 16 bases separating them. The CDR3 is made up of 12 amino acids. This clonotype was counted only a few times.

The chain joins TRBV20-1 to TRBJ1-1; D remains ambiguous. This receptor was taken from a human donor who donated a stem cell graft to a child with acute lymphoblastic leukemia. The sample in question was PBMCs from the stem cell graft donor, obtained from the stem cell graft. The CDR3 nucleotides are TGCAGTGCCCTAGGTATAAGATCAGAAGCTTTCTTT. Residues: CSALGIRSEAFF.